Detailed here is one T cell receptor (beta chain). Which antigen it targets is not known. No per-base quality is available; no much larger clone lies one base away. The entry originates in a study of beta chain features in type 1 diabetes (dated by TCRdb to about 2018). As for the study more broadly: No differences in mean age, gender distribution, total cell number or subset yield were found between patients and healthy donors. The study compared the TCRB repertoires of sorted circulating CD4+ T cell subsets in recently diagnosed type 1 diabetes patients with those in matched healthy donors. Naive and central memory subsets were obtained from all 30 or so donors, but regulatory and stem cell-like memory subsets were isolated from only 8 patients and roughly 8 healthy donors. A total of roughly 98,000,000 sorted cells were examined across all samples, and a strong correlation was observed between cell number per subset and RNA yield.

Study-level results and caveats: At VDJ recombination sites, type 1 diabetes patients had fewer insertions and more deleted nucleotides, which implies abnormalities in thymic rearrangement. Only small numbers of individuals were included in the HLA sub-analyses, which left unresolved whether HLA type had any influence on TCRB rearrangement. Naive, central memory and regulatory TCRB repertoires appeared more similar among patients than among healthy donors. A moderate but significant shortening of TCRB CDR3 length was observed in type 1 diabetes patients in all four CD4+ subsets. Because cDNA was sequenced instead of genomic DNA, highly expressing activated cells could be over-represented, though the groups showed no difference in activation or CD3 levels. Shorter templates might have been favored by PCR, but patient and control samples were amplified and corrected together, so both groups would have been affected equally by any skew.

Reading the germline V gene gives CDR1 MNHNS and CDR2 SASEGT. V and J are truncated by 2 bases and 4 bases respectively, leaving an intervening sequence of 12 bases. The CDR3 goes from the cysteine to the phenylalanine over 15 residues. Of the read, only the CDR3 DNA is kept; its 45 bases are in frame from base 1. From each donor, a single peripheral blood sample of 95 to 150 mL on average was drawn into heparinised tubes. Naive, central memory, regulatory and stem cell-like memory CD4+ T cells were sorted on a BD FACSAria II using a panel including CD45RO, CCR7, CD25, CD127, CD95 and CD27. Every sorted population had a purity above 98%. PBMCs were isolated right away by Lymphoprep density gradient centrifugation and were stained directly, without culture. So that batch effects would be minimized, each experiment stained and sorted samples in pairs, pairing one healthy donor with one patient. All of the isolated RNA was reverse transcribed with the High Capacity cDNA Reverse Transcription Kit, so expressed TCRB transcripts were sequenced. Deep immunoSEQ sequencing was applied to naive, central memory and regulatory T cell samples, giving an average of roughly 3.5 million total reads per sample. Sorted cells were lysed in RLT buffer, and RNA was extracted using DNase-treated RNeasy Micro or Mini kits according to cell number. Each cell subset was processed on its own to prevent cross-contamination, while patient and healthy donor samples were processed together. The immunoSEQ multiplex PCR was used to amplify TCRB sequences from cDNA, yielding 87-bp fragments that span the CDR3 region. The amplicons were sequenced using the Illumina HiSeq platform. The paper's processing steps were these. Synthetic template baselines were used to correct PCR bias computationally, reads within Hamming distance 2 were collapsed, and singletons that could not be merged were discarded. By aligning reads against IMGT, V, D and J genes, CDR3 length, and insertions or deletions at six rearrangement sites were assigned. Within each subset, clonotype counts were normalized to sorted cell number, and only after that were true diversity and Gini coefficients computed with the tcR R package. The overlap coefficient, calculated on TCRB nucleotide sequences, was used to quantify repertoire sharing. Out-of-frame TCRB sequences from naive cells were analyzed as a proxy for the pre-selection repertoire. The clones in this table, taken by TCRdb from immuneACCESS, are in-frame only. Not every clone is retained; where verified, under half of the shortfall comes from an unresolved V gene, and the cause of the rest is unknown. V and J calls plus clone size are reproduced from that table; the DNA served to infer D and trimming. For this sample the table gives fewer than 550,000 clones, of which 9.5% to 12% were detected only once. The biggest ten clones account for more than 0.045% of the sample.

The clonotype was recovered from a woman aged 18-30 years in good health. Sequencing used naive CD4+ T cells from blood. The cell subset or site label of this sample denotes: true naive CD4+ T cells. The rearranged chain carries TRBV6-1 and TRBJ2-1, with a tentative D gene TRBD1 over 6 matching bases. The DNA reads TGTGCCAGCAGTGAATTGGACAGTAAGTACAATGAGCAGTTCTTC. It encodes CASSELDSKYNEQFF.